The 15 T cell receptor beta chains presented below share a single source sample, sequenced in a study of cytomegalovirus exposure and HLA in healthy donors. Amplification used 60 Vbeta primers and 13 Jbeta primers. Only in-frame clones appear in the TCRdb table, and some are missing; sequencing was by immunoSEQ multiplex PCR. The clone table shows some 160,000 clones, with the ten largest holding under 2.5%. Sequencing used PBMCs. The receptors derive from a young man in good health and CMV-seronegative.

J is TRBJ2-1 and V is TRBV27, with 9 bases matching TRBD2. V lost 3 bases, J lost 8 bases, and 11 bases stayed unmatched. The CDR3 is made up of 16 amino acids. The germline V gene has CDR1 MNHEY and CDR2 SMNVEV (reference sequence). The CDR3 reads CASSLSREGGRDEQFF. In nucleotides, the CDR3 is TGTGCCAGCAGTTTGTCGCGGGAGGGAGGGAGGGATGAGCAGTTCTTC.

The V and J genes are TRBV11-3 and TRBJ1-2; no definite D call. Germline lookup yields CDR1 SGHNT and CDR2 YENEEA. This CDR3 is built from 13 residues. Between the trimmed V and J ends, which lost 0 bases and 5 bases, there was a span of 7 bases. The DNA for the CDR3 is TGTGCCAGCAGCTTAGATGCGGCGTATGGCTACACCTTC. Translated: CASSLDAAYGYTF.

The gene calls are TRBV11-2 and TRBJ1-1, with TRBD1 as a possible D gene (6 bases). V gave up 6 bases and J gave up 1 base, with 15 bases separating them. The length of the CDR3 is 15 residues. CDR1 and CDR2 (germline): SGHAT, FQNNGV. CDR3 loop: CASRIPGQPNTEAFF. CDR3 coding DNA: TGTGCCAGCAGGATTCCTGGACAGCCGAACACTGAAGCTTTCTTT.

The V and J genes are TRBV7-8 and TRBJ2-3; 13 nucleotides align to TRBD2. The CDR3 loop spans 16 amino acids. J gave up 5 bases and V 4 bases, and 6 bases lay outside the gene matches. Per germline, CDR1 SGHVS and CDR2 FQNEAQ. CDR3 in DNA: TGTGCCAGCAGCTCCAGGACTAGCGGGAGTCGAGATACGCAGTATTTT. Protein: CASSSRTSGSRDTQYF. Full variable domain (rest looked up from reference TRBV7-8 and TRBJ2-3): GAGVSQSPRYKVAKRGQDVALRCDPISGHVSLFWYQQALGQGPEFLTYFQNEAQLDKSGLPSDRFFAERPEGSVSTLKIQRTQQEDSAVYLCASSSRTSGSRDTQYFGPGTRLTVL.

In DNA, the CDR3 is TGCAGCGCCTCCGGGACAGGGTTGTACGAGCAGTACTTC. Its protein product is CSASGTGLYEQYF. The chain has TRBV29-1 and TRBJ2-5, with 9 positions matching TRBD1. The J call may be faulty, since TRBJ2-7 better matches the DNA end. CDR3 size: 13 residues. Germline V CDR1 and CDR2: SQVTM, ANQGSEA.

V usage is TRBV25-1 and J usage is TRBJ2-5, with TRBD2 matching over 9 bases. CDR1 is MGHDK, CDR2 SYGVNS, per germline. The junction had 7 bases not matched to a gene; V was cut back by 4 bases and J by 1 base. The CDR3 covers 16 residues. Here the CDR3 reads CASSAGTTSGQETQYF. CDR3 DNA: TGTGCCAGCAGTGCAGGCACGACTAGCGGCCAAGAGACCCAGTACTTC.

V usage is TRBV5-4 and J usage is TRBJ2-1, with D perhaps TRBD1 (7 bases). V lost 3 bases and J 6 bases, leaving 13 bases between the germline ends. The CDR3 contains 14 residues. Germline values: CDR1 SGHNT, CDR2 YYREEE (reference sequence). In DNA form, the CDR3 reads TGTGCCAGCAGCTCAGGGGGGTTGGTCAATGAGCAGTTCTTC. Residues: CASSSGGLVNEQFF.

The chain employs TRBV27 and TRBJ1-2; 8 bases are a match to TRBD1. The length of the CDR3 is 14 residues. The V and J ends lost 2 bases and 4 bases, in that order; junction bases with no gene match: 3. Germline lookup yields CDR1 MNHEY and CDR2 SMNVEV (reference sequence). DNA of the CDR3: TGTGCCAGCAGTTTAACAGGGGGGTCCTATGGCTACACCTTC. Translating gives CASSLTGGSYGYTF.

The CDR3 region has the DNA TGTGCCAGCAGCGTCCTGGGGCAGCGGGAGACTCATGAGCAGTTCTTC. Translated, it gives CASSVLGQRETHEQFF. This chain links TRBV9 with TRBJ2-1; 8 nucleotides align to TRBD2. The CDR3 sequence is 16 residues long. The junction had 12 bases not matched to a gene; V was cut back by 2 bases and J by 8 bases. In germline, CDR1 is SGDLS, CDR2 YYNGEE.

The chain combines TRBV2 with TRBJ1-3, with TRBD1 matching 7 bases. The CDR3 consists of 15 residues. Germline-derived CDR1 and CDR2 are SNHLY and FYNNEI. V shed 6 bases and J 4 bases; nucleotides not matched to a gene: 9. The CDR3 loop reads CASSPSGGLGNTIYF. The CDR3 DNA reads as TGTGCCAGCAGCCCCTCAGGGGGGCTGGGAAACACCATATATTTT.

This rearrangement joins TRBV19 to TRBJ1-5, with D perhaps matching TRBD1 (5 bases). The CDR3 covers 16 residues. Germline V gene sequence: CDR1 LNHDA, CDR2 SQIVND (reference sequence). Trimming cost V 10 bases and J 3 bases, with 22 bases left between them. The CDR3 sequence is CATHPRAGITNQPQHF. The CDR3 region has the DNA TGTGCCACCCACCCTAGGGCAGGGATAACCAATCAGCCCCAGCATTTT.

The chain couples TRBV10-3 to TRBJ2-7, with 7 bases identical to TRBD2. Germline CDR1 ENHRY, CDR2 SYGVKD. This CDR3 is built from 16 residues. The junction had 26 bases not matched to a gene; V was cut back by 9 bases and J by 12 bases. The CDR3 DNA reads TGTGCCATTAAGATTGGGGGGGAAGGCCTCTCTTTTCAGTCGTACTTC. This gives the protein CAIKIGGEGLSFQSYF.

The chain employs TRBV15 and TRBJ2-5; TRBD2 is a possible D gene (5 bases). The length of the CDR3 is 14 residues. Germline CDR1 reads LNHNV; CDR2 reads YYDKDF (reference sequence). The V end was cut by 2 bases, the J end by 4 bases, with 11 bases between. CDR3 DNA sequence: TGTGCCACCAGCAGACCTCTAGCTAGAGAGACCCAGTACTTC. Residues: CATSRPLARETQYF.

The chain couples TRBV5-4 to TRBJ2-4; D is possibly TRBD2 (6 bases). V shed 4 bases and J shed 7 bases, with 18 bases lying between them. The CDR3 loop spans 15 amino acids. CDR1 is SGHNT, CDR2 YYREEE, per germline (reference sequence). CDR3 DNA sequence: TGTGCCAGCAGCCCTCGGGAGTCGGGAACGAACATTCAGTACTTC. Translated, it gives CASSPRESGTNIQYF.

This sequence joins TRBV2 and TRBJ2-3; perhaps TRBD2 as D (6 bases). The CDR3 runs 20 residues. Germline V lookup: CDR1 SNHLY, CDR2 FYNNEI. Trimming shortened V by 7 bases and J by 8 bases, and 37 bases separated the two germline ends. The CDR3 sequence is CASTGSWASAWGDVSSTQYF. In DNA, the CDR3 is TGTGCCAGCACCGGGTCGTGGGCTAGTGCATGGGGGGACGTTTCTTCTACGCAGTATTTT.